This record covers a single TCR beta chain. These data come from a study of cytomegalovirus exposure and HLA in healthy donors. The CDR3 consists of 14 residues. With 11 bases removed from V and 5 bases from J, the gap between germline ends came to 21 bases. Germline assignment: CDR1 MNHNS and CDR2 SASEGT. PCR amplification relied on 60 Vbeta primers (plus 13 Jbeta primers). Repertoires were generated with immunoSEQ multiplex PCR, while TCRdb's copy carries only in-frame clones and drops some. The sample includes just over 80,000 clones. The TCR originated in a woman under 40 in good health and CMV-seronegative. Sequenced sample: PBMCs. The chain uses TRBV6-1 and TRBJ2-5; D possibly corresponds to TRBD2 (7 bases). CDR3 in amino acids: CASGGQGWGETQYF. Written as DNA, the CDR3 is TGTGCCTCCGGGGGGCAGGGATGGGGGGAGACCCAGTACTTC.